Given below is one TCR beta chain in context. This clone was recorded a few times. Its antigen is not yet known. Base quality data are lacking; no much larger clone is found one base away. Sequences SGHRS (CDR1) and YFSETQ (CDR2) are obtained from the germline V gene. V is shortened by 0 bases, J by 1 base, and the region joining them spans 5 bases. The CDR3 contains 14 residues, cysteine and phenylalanine counted. The sequence is cut down to CDR3 DNA, 42 bases in frame from base 1. These data are taken from a study of T cell changes during pregnancy in multiple sclerosis (dated by TCRdb to the late 2010s). In the study overall: The study examined how the T cell repertoire changed over the course of pregnancy in women with multiple sclerosis.

Preparation of the library involved the immunoSEQ multiplex PCR assay. TCRdb mirrors the immuneACCESS table, restricted to in-frame sequences. Some clones are absent from its copies; in checked studies, under half trace to an unresolved V gene, and the reason for the others is unknown. The sample table records under 70,000 clones; more than 75% of these occur just once. Approximately 1.2% of the sample rests with the top ten. This sequence uses TRBV5-1 and TRBJ1-3, with the D gene call left open. The material sequenced was peripheral blood, taken in the second trimester of pregnancy. This sequence originates from a female donor with multiple sclerosis, enrolled in a pregnancy study. The CDR3 is CASSLVSSGNTIYF. The nucleotide sequence is TGCGCCAGCAGCTTGGTGTCGTCTGGAAACACCATATATTTT.